This TCR beta chain comes out of a study of T cell repertoires in cytomegalovirus infection. TCRdb reanalysed the reads using MiXCR and keeps one entry per CDR3 protein. The sample has around 530,000 distinct CDR3 sequences; approximately 15% are singletons. There are many counts of this clonotype. Antigen specificity is unknown. The germline CDR1 and CDR2 sequences are SGHVS and FNYEAQ. The V end lost 1 base, the J end lost 5 bases, and 6 bases lay between the germline ends. CDR3 length: 13 residues. Notes on the study in general: Ex vivo, HLA-C-restricted CMV-specific TCR beta clonotypes prevailed over the rest of the response.

This sequence joins TRBV7-6 and TRBJ1-5; the D is unclear. Input material: CD8+ T cells from PBMCs. The origin of this receptor is a human donor in good health (CMV status not recorded). Some clones in this sample may be carry-over from other donors' samples. In DNA, the CDR3 is TGTGCCAGCAGCTTAGATGCTCATCAGCCCCAGCATTTT. It is translated as CASSLDAHQPQHF.